This T cell receptor (beta chain) is drawn from a study of technical replicates of blood from several donors. Germline CDR1 reads SGHTA; CDR2 reads FQGNSA. Trimming at V came to 5 bases and at J to 5 bases, leaving 7 bases not matched to a gene. This CDR3 contains 15 residues. Profiling relied on immunoSEQ multiplex PCR, and the TCRdb table lists in-frame clones only, not all of them. There are tens of thousands of clones in the sample; 80% to 95% occur only once, and over 4% lies in the top ten. The sample consisted of PBMCs. The TCR originated in a human donor in good health. Some clones in this sample may be carry-over from other donors' samples. The chain carries TRBV7-2 and TRBJ2-3; TRBD2 aligns across 10 bases. The chain's CDR3 is CASSPRASGRDTQYF. In nucleotides, the CDR3 is TGTGCCAGCAGCCCACGGGCTAGCGGGAGAGATACGCAGTATTTT.